The 32 T cell receptor beta chains given below trace back to one sample, sequenced in a study of blood T cell repertoires in COVID-19. Sequenced by immunoSEQ multiplex PCR; TCRdb stores in-frame clones only, minus some. The sample records approximately 140,000 clones, more than 80% being singletons. Sequenced input: peripheral blood. These receptors were collected from a human donor with acute or convalescent COVID-19. The donor label of this sample is uncertain.

This clone was observed a handful of times. The chain uses TRBV5-4 and TRBJ2-7; 8 bases are shared with TRBD2. CDR1 and CDR2 (germline): SGHNT, YYREEE (reference sequence). The V segment lost 0 bases and the J segment 0 bases; nucleotides outside the gene matches: 2. The CDR3 runs to 15 residues. CDR3 region: CASSLGGTSSYEQYF. In DNA, the CDR3 is TGTGCCAGCAGCTTGGGAGGGACTAGCTCCTACGAGCAGTACTTC.

V gene TRBV5-6 combines with J gene TRBJ1-2; a possible D gene is TRBD1 (6 bases). The germline V gene encodes CDR1 SGHDT and CDR2 YYEEEE. The germline V and J ends were trimmed by 7 bases and 5 bases, with 18 bases remaining between them. The CDR3 covers 14 residues. CDR3 sequence reads: CASGTGSHEYGYTF. As DNA, the CDR3 is TGTGCCAGCGGCACAGGGAGCCATGAGTATGGCTACACCTTC.

The chain is built from TRBV9 and TRBJ1-2, with 7 bases that match TRBD1. With 4 bases clipped from V and 4 bases from J, the junction kept 10 bases outside the gene matches. CDR3 size: 15 residues. CDR1 and CDR2 (germline): SGDLS, YYNGEE. In DNA form, the CDR3 reads TGTGCCAGCAGCTCTCGTCTCGGGACAGCCTATGGCTACACCTTC. Residues: CASSSRLGTAYGYTF.

The sample holds a few counts of this clone. The chain has TRBV6-4 and TRBJ1-6, with a tentative D call TRBD1 (5 bases). The germline CDR1 and CDR2 sequences are MRHNA and SNTAGT. Trimming took 2 bases from V and 7 from J, leaving 9 bases between them. The length of the CDR3 is 14 residues. The CDR3 nucleotides are TGTGCCAGCAGTGACAAGGGGTTGAATTCACCCCTCCACTTT. It codes for CASSDKGLNSPLHF.

The gene calls are TRBV6-1 and TRBJ1-1; 11 positions agree with TRBD1. Germline-derived CDR1 and CDR2 are MNHNS and SASEGT. There are 15 residues in the CDR3. V shed 3 bases, J shed 5 bases, and the junction held 5 bases outside the gene matches. DNA for the CDR3: TGTGCCAGCAGTGACAGGGGGACAGGGGGTACTGAAGCTTTCTTT. Its protein is CASSDRGTGGTEAFF.

This clone has more than one count but fewer than ten. This chain uses TRBV10-2 with TRBJ2-7; D is perhaps TRBD2 (7 bases). The germline gives CDR1 WSHSY, CDR2 SAAADI. The ends were cut back, 5 bases at V and 1 base at J, with 15 bases in the middle. This CDR3 comprises 15 residues. CDR3 protein: CASSNRGAGSYEQYF. Here the CDR3 DNA reads TGCGCCAGCAGTAATCGGGGGGCTGGGTCCTACGAGCAGTACTTC.

This clone has just a few counts. The chain couples TRBV10-3 to TRBJ2-3; D gene uncertain. Trimming shortened V by 0 bases and J by 2 bases, and 18 bases separated the two germline ends. This CDR3 comprises 18 residues. Germline V gene data show CDR1 as ENHRY and CDR2 as SYGVKD. The CDR3: CAISESIFGGLYTDTQYF. The CDR3 DNA follows: TGTGCCATCAGTGAGTCAATATTTGGCGGTCTTTACACAGATACGCAGTATTTT.

The J gene is TRBJ1-1, the V gene TRBV11-2; D not resolved. With 5 bases removed from V and 5 bases from J, the gap between germline ends came to 15 bases. The CDR3 is 14 amino acids. CDR1 is SGHAT, CDR2 FQNNGV, per germline. The CDR3 bases are TGTGCCAGCAGCCCAAGAGGGCTCGGGACTGAAGCTTTCTTT. Encoded protein: CASSPRGLGTEAFF.

The gene calls are TRBV2 and TRBJ1-2; no clear D. CDR3 length: 12 amino acids. Germline CDR1 reads SNHLY; CDR2 reads FYNNEI. The germline V and J ends were trimmed by 3 bases and 4 bases, with 6 bases remaining between them. CDR3 sequence reads: CASSERLYGYTF. The CDR3 DNA reads TGTGCCAGCAGTGAGAGGCTCTATGGCTACACCTTC.

The chain employs TRBV7-9 and TRBJ1-4; no reliable D call. Germline-derived CDR1 and CDR2 are SEHNR and FQNEAQ (reference sequence). The CDR3 has 14 residues. Trimming shortened V by 5 bases and J by 5 bases, and 12 bases separated the two germline ends. CDR3 in DNA: TGTGCCAGCAGCATTCAGGCAGTAAATGAAAAACTGTTTTTT. It is translated as CASSIQAVNEKLFF.

This chain connects TRBV5-1 to TRBJ2-6; tentatively, D is TRBD2 (5 bases). This CDR3 region has 16 residues. From germline, CDR1 is SGHRS and CDR2 YFSETQ. Trimming took off 0 bases at V and 1 base at J, with 8 bases between the two ends. The CDR3, as DNA: TGCGCCAGCAGCTTGGGAGGGAATTCTGGGGCCAACGTCCTGACTTTC. Amino acid sequence: CASSLGGNSGANVLTF.

This chain links TRBV9 with TRBJ1-2; 7 bases are shared with TRBD1. The CDR3 length is 15 residues. CDR1 is SGDLS and CDR2 is YYNGEE in the germline V gene. V lost 4 bases to trimming and J lost 4 bases; unmatched junction nucleotides: 10. The CDR3 loop reads CASSPGGGGSYGYTF. In DNA, the CDR3 is TGTGCCAGCAGCCCCGGTGGAGGGGGCAGCTATGGCTACACCTTC. Using reference TRBV9 and TRBJ1-2 for the parts outside the CDR3, the full variable domain is DSGVTQTPKHLITATGQRVTLRCSPRSGDLSVYWYQQSLDQGLQFLIQYYNGEERAKGNILERFSAQQFPDLHSELNLSSLELGDSALYFCASSPGGGGSYGYTFGSGTRLTVV.

The J gene is TRBJ1-3, the V gene TRBV7-2; no clear D gene. The CDR3 loop spans 16 amino acids. With 5 bases removed from V and 0 bases from J, the gap between germline ends came to 14 bases. Germline V lookup: CDR1 SGHTA, CDR2 FQGNSA. CDR3 DNA sequence: TGTGCCAGCAGCCCCGCCGGGATCCGCTCTGGAAACACCATATATTTT. Its protein product is CASSPAGIRSGNTIYF.

This chain connects TRBV6-6 to TRBJ1-1, with 7 bases aligning to TRBD1. Germline V gene sequence: CDR1 MNHNY, CDR2 SVGAGI (reference sequence). The CDR3 runs to 12 residues. J gave up 8 bases and V 2 bases, and 2 bases lay outside the gene matches. CDR3 sequence reads: CASSYPGQEAFF. The DNA for the CDR3 is TGTGCCAGCAGTTACCCGGGACAGGAAGCTTTCTTT.

J is TRBJ1-2 and V is TRBV6-1; maybe TRBD1 (6 bases). The ends were cut back, 1 base at V and 11 bases at J, with 20 bases in the middle. Germline V CDR1 and CDR2: MNHNS, SASEGT. The CDR3 is 15 amino acids. CDR3 sequence: CASSEGGGGRPWYTF. In DNA form, the CDR3 reads TGTGCCAGCAGTGAAGGGGGCGGGGGCCGTCCTTGGTACACCTTC.

The chain combines TRBV9 with TRBJ2-1; tentative D call: TRBD2 (7 bases). The CDR3 runs to 16 residues. The V gene's germline CDR1 is SGDLS and CDR2 YYNGEE. V lost 4 bases, J lost 7 bases, and 21 bases lay in between. CDR3 nucleotides: TGTGCCAGCAGCCAGGAGGGAGGGGGGGTTAAAAATGAGCAGTTCTTC. Translating gives CASSQEGGGVKNEQFF.

The table lists this clone with a few counts. This chain joins TRBV2 and TRBJ2-2; weak D call: TRBD1 (5 bases). Looked up from germline, CDR1 is SNHLY and CDR2 is FYNNEI. V dropped 5 bases and J dropped 1 base, with 8 bases sitting between them. The CDR3 has 14 amino acids. The CDR3 reads CASSYDRNTGELFF. The CDR3 bases are TGTGCCAGCAGTTACGACAGGAACACCGGGGAGCTGTTTTTT.

V is TRBV18 and J is TRBJ1-1; tentatively, D is TRBD1 (5 bases). The CDR3 consists of 12 residues. Germline V lookup: CDR1 KGHSH, CDR2 LQKENI. V was clipped by 6 bases and J by 6 bases, with 11 bases between them. The CDR3 here is CASSGTSAEAFF. In DNA, the CDR3 is TGTGCCAGCTCCGGGACTTCGGCTGAAGCTTTCTTT.

The rearrangement uses TRBV30 and TRBJ1-2; 8 bases line up with TRBD1. Trimming removed 5 bases from V and 3 bases from J; junction bases left unmatched: 11. CDR3 size: 15 residues. CDR1 is GTSNPN and CDR2 is SVGIG in the germline V gene (reference sequence). The CDR3 DNA sequence: TGTGCCTGGGACAGGGGCGTTGGAGTCTACTATGGCTACACCTTC. Translated: CAWDRGVGVYYGYTF.

The chain has TRBV6-2 or TRBV6-3 and TRBJ2-7; 8 bases are a match to TRBD2. V lost 6 bases, J lost 0 bases, and 4 bases stayed unmatched. The V gene's germline CDR1 is MNHEY and CDR2 SVGEGT. The CDR3 sequence is 14 residues long. This CDR3 is CASSRGGFSYEQYV. For the CDR3, the DNA is TGTGCCAGCAGCCGGGGGGGCTTCTCCTACGAGCAGTACGTC.

The chain is built from TRBV27 and TRBJ1-6, with 9 bases matching TRBD1. This CDR3 is 15 amino acids long. From germline, CDR1 is MNHEY and CDR2 SMNVEV (reference sequence). J gave up 7 bases and V 5 bases, and 6 bases lay outside the gene matches. The CDR3 spells CASSPLGQGNSPLHF. DNA for the CDR3: TGTGCCAGCAGTCCCTTGGGACAGGGAAATTCACCCCTCCACTTT.

This chain links TRBV3-1 (or the pseudogene TRBV3-2) with TRBJ1-2; D gene uncertain. The CDR3 is 13 amino acids. Trimming took off 4 bases at V and 7 bases at J, with 13 bases between the two ends. Germline assignment: CDR1 LGHDT and CDR2 YNNKEL (reference sequence). CDR3 nucleotides: TGTGCCAGCAGCCCGACACCTGAGGGTGGCTACACCTTC. Its protein is CASSPTPEGGYTF.

The chain carries TRBV3-1 (or the pseudogene TRBV3-2) and TRBJ2-7, with a possible D match to TRBD1 (6 bases). This CDR3 region has 14 residues. V lost 2 bases and J 6 bases, leaving 14 bases between the germline ends. The germline V gene has CDR1 LGHDT and CDR2 YNNKEL (reference sequence). The CDR3 DNA follows: TGTGCCAGCAGCCAAAGTGCACAGGGCTCCGAGCAGTACTTC. Translating gives CASSQSAQGSEQYF.

CDR3 loop: CASSLGQTNTGELFF. CDR3 bases: TGTGCCAGCAGCCTAGGACAGACGAACACCGGGGAGCTGTTTTTT. The V and J genes are TRBV5-6 and TRBJ2-2; a weak D match, TRBD1 (6 bases). This CDR3 spans 15 amino acids. Trimming shortened V by 4 bases and J by 0 bases, and 10 bases separated the two germline ends. The germline V gene encodes CDR1 SGHDT and CDR2 YYEEEE. The whole variable domain, remainder taken from reference TRBV5-6 and TRBJ2-2, is DAGVTQSPTHLIKTRGQQVTLRCSPKSGHDTVSWYQQALGQGPQFIFQYYEEEERQRGNFPDRFSGHQFPNYSSELNVNALLLGDSALYLCASSLGQTNTGELFFGEGSRLTVL.

The V call is TRBV5-6, the J call TRBJ1-1; the D gene is possibly TRBD1 (5 bases). Trimming pared 2 bases from V and 1 base from J, leaving 15 bases between. Germline CDR1 is SGHDT and CDR2 is YYEEEE. This CDR3 is 16 amino acids long. CDR3 sequence: CASSFGQGLGNTEAFF. In DNA form, the CDR3 reads TGTGCCAGCAGCTTTGGGCAGGGCCTCGGGAACACTGAAGCTTTCTTT.

The chain links TRBV19 to TRBJ1-2; the match to TRBD1 covers 8 bases. CDR3 length: 13 amino acids. V was clipped by 9 bases and J by 4 bases; unmatched bases: 7. CDR1 is LNHDA and CDR2 is SQIVND in the germline V gene (reference sequence). Written as DNA, the CDR3 is TGTGCCAGCCAATACGGACAGGGCTATGGCTACACCTTC. Translated, it gives CASQYGQGYGYTF.

The chain is built from TRBV30 and TRBJ2-2; tentative D call: TRBD2 (5 bases). Trimming took off 5 bases at V and 1 base at J, with 11 bases between the two ends. CDR3 length: 14 residues. From germline, CDR1 is GTSNPN and CDR2 SVGIG (reference sequence). CDR3 in DNA: TGTGCCTGGGCCTGGACTGGGAACACCGGGGAGCTGTTTTTT. It specifies CAWAWTGNTGELFF. Looking up the rest from reference TRBV30 and TRBJ2-2 gives the full variable domain: SQTIHQWPATLVQPVGSPLSLECTVEGTSNPNLYWYRQAAGRGLQLLFYSVGIGQISSEVPQNLSASRPQDRQFILSSKKLLLSDSGFYLCAWAWTGNTGELFFGEGSRLTVL.

V is TRBV27 and J is TRBJ1-2, with 7 bases aligning to TRBD1. The germline V gene encodes CDR1 MNHEY and CDR2 SMNVEV (reference sequence). Losses at the gene ends were 4 bases for V and 1 base for J; bases not matched to a gene: 3. The CDR3 has 14 residues. The CDR3 here is CASSSRDSNYGYTF. For the CDR3, the DNA is TGTGCCAGCAGTTCCCGGGACAGTAACTATGGCTACACCTTC.

This chain links TRBV10-3 with TRBJ1-4; 7 nucleotides agree with TRBD1. Germline V gives CDR1 ENHRY, CDR2 SYGVKD. V was pared by 8 bases and J by 9 bases, with 12 bases of the junction left unmatched. The CDR3 has 14 residues. The CDR3 DNA reads TGTGCCATCTCACAAGGACAGGACGGAAAAAAACTGTTTTTT. Protein: CAISQGQDGKKLFF.

This clone was counted at least ten times. The chain is built from TRBV19 and TRBJ2-7; TRBD1 matches at 9 bases. Germline trimming cut 9 bases from V and 5 bases from J; bases unmatched to any gene: 17. Germline-derived CDR1 and CDR2 are LNHDA and SQIVND (reference sequence). CDR3 length: 16 amino acids. The CDR3 protein is CASPVEGGTGRNEQYF. CDR3 nucleotides: TGTGCCAGCCCAGTAGAAGGAGGGACAGGGAGGAACGAGCAGTACTTC.

CDR3: CASSLEAGGSHEKLFF. The CDR3 DNA follows: TGTGCCAGCAGCTTGGAAGCAGGGGGATCTCATGAAAAACTGTTTTTT. The chain links TRBV5-4 to TRBJ1-4; 7 bases match TRBD1. The germline V gene encodes CDR1 SGHNT and CDR2 YYREEE (reference sequence). The CDR3 covers 16 residues. With V trimmed by 0 bases and J by 6 bases, 8 bases remained unmatched.

The gene calls are TRBV3-1 (or the pseudogene TRBV3-2) and TRBJ2-5; D possibly corresponds to TRBD2 (5 bases). Germline V lookup: CDR1 LGHDT, CDR2 YNNKEL (reference sequence). There are 15 residues in the CDR3. With 4 bases removed from V and 0 bases from J, the gap between germline ends came to 12 bases. The CDR3 nucleotides read TGTGCCAGCAGCCGGAGGTCTGCCAACCAAGAGACCCAGTACTTC. Translated, it gives CASSRRSANQETQYF.